This is a list of T cell receptor beta chains from one sample in a study of response to subunit inactivated influenza vaccine. TCRdb used MiXCR to reprocess the RT-PCR reads, holding one entry per CDR3 protein. The table records about 170,000 distinct CDR3 sequences, more than 10% of them present only once. These same records also appear under a second study, on T cells expressing NK-cell markers.

This specimen was CD8+ T cells sorted from PBMCs, taken roughly 12 days after vaccination. Every receptor here comes from a man in his fifties who received an inactivated influenza vaccine. CDR3s include the opening cysteine and the closing phenylalanine or tryptophan. Each record gives: CDR3 DNA, CDR3 protein, clone size, J gene, V gene, D gene. A D gene is named only where the DNA matches it firmly. Only some rows state a clone size, as once, few, many or a class for expanded clones.

CDR3nt: TGTGCCAGCAGTGGAATACAGGGGGCTGCCTACAATGAGCAGTTCTTC; CDR3aa: CASSGIQGAAYNEQFF; abundance: many; j_gene: TRBJ2-1; v_gene: TRBV28; d_gene: TRBD1
CDR3nt: TGTGCCAGCAGCCGAGACAGTCCTAGCACAGATACGCAGTATTTT; CDR3aa: CASSRDSPSTDTQYF; abundance: -; j_gene: TRBJ2-3; v_gene: TRBV9; d_gene: -
CDR3nt: TGTGCCAGCAGCTTCTCGTGGGGGGCAGATACGCAGTATTTT; CDR3aa: CASSFSWGADTQYF; abundance: -; j_gene: TRBJ2-3; v_gene: TRBV7-9; d_gene: -
CDR3nt: TGTGCCAGCAGCTCAGTCACAACTAATGAAAAACTGTTTTTT; CDR3aa: CASSSVTTNEKLFF; abundance: -; j_gene: TRBJ1-4; v_gene: TRBV7-9; d_gene: -
CDR3nt: TGCGCCAGCAGCCAAGAATGGCGGATTTCCTACGAGCAGTACTTC; CDR3aa: CASSQEWRISYEQYF; abundance: few; j_gene: TRBJ2-7; v_gene: TRBV4-3; d_gene: -
CDR3nt: TGCGCCAGCAGCCAAGGTCTAGCGGGGATTTACAATGAGCAGTTCTTC; CDR3aa: CASSQGLAGIYNEQFF; abundance: few; j_gene: TRBJ2-1; v_gene: TRBV4-3; d_gene: TRBD2
CDR3nt: TGCGCCAGCAGCCAAGTCAGACAGGGTCGTAATGAAAAACTGTTTTTT; CDR3aa: CASSQVRQGRNEKLFF; abundance: -; j_gene: TRBJ1-4; v_gene: TRBV4-3; d_gene: TRBD1
CDR3nt: TGTGCCAGCAGTCCGACAGGGGGCGCGTCTGGGGCCAACGTCCTGACTTTC; CDR3aa: CASSPTGGASGANVLTF; abundance: -; j_gene: TRBJ2-6; v_gene: TRBV28; d_gene: TRBD1
CDR3nt: TGTGCTAGCAGCTTAGGTGCGAACACCGGGGAGCTGTTTTTT; CDR3aa: CASSLGANTGELFF; abundance: few; j_gene: TRBJ2-2; v_gene: TRBV7-7; d_gene: -
CDR3nt: TGCAGCGTTGAGTTAGCAACGTCCTACGAGCAGTACTTC; CDR3aa: CSVELATSYEQYF; abundance: few; j_gene: TRBJ2-7; v_gene: TRBV29-1; d_gene: -
CDR3nt: TGTGCCAGGAGCCAAGAGTGGCAGGGGGGGAATGAGCAGTTCTTC; CDR3aa: CARSQEWQGGNEQFF; abundance: -; j_gene: TRBJ2-1; v_gene: TRBV4-2; d_gene: -
CDR3nt: TGTGCCAGCAGCAATCCTGGGGGACAGGGTGGGACTGAAGCTTTCTTT; CDR3aa: CASSNPGGQGGTEAFF; abundance: many; j_gene: TRBJ1-1; v_gene: TRBV7-6; d_gene: TRBD1
CDR3nt: TGCAGCGTTGTGGCCACAGGGGCTGGTGAAAAACTGTTTTTT; CDR3aa: CSVVATGAGEKLFF; abundance: -; j_gene: TRBJ1-4; v_gene: TRBV29-1; d_gene: TRBD1
CDR3nt: TGTGCCAGCAGCCCCATGTTGGCAGGGAACGAGCAGTACTTC; CDR3aa: CASSPMLAGNEQYF; abundance: -; j_gene: TRBJ2-7; v_gene: TRBV28; d_gene: -
CDR3nt: TGCGCCAGCAGCCAAGGGGCCTACAATGAGCAGTTCTTC; CDR3aa: CASSQGAYNEQFF; abundance: few; j_gene: TRBJ2-1; v_gene: TRBV4-3; d_gene: -
CDR3nt: TGTGCCAGCAGCGTAGGGACAGAGTATTACGAGCAGTACTTC; CDR3aa: CASSVGTEYYEQYF; abundance: -; j_gene: TRBJ2-7; v_gene: TRBV7-9; d_gene: TRBD1
CDR3nt: TGCAGCGTTGAAGATGGTGGAGAGCGGGAGGGATCTAGCACAGATACGCAGTATTTT; CDR3aa: CSVEDGGEREGSSTDTQYF; abundance: -; j_gene: TRBJ2-3; v_gene: TRBV29-1; d_gene: TRBD2
CDR3nt: TGCAGTGCTAGAGATGTGGGAGATACGCAGTATTTT; CDR3aa: CSARDVGDTQYF; abundance: few; j_gene: TRBJ2-3; v_gene: TRBV20-1; d_gene: -